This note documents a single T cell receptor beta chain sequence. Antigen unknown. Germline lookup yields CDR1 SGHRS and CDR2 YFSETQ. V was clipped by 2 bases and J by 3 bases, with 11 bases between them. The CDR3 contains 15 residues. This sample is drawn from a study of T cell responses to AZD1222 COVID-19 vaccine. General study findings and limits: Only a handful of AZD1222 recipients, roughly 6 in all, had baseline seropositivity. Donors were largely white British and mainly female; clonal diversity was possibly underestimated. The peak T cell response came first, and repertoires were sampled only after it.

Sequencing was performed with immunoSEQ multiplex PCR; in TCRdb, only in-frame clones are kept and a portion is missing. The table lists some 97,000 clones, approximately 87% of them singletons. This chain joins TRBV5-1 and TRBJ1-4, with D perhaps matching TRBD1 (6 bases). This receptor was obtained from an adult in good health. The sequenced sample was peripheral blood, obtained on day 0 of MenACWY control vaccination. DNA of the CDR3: TGCGCCAGCAGCTTCAACAGGGAAGCTAATGAAAAACTGTTTTTT. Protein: CASSFNREANEKLFF.